This passage covers 8 T cell receptor beta chains from one sample sequenced in a study of shared T cell receptors in the human thymus. Profiling relied on immunoSEQ multiplex PCR, and the TCRdb table lists in-frame clones only, not all of them. Of hundreds of thousands of clones in the sample, around 87% were seen once. These data were also reused for a study on human thymus T cells.

Sequencing was carried out using thymocytes. These receptors came from a boy under three years old with a congenital heart defect.

The V call is TRBV30, the J call TRBJ1-2, with TRBD1 identical over 10 bases. CDR3 length: 14 amino acids. Germline CDR1 and CDR2: GTSNPN and SVGIG (reference sequence). The ends lost 2 bases at V and 6 bases at J; junction bases unmatched: 6. CDR3 region: CAWSQRQGANGYTF. The CDR3 coding sequence is TGTGCCTGGAGTCAGAGACAGGGGGCAAATGGCTACACCTTC.

The chain employs TRBV7-9 and TRBJ2-7; 7 bases map to TRBD1. The trim removed 1 base at V and 2 bases at J, leaving 5 bases unmatched. Germline-derived CDR1 and CDR2 are SEHNR and FQNEAQ (reference sequence). This CDR3 comprises 15 residues. CDR3 protein: CASSLDGTETYEQYF. The CDR3 DNA reads TGTGCCAGCAGCTTAGACGGGACAGAAACCTACGAGCAGTACTTC.

The chain carries TRBV10-1 and TRBJ2-1; 12 positions match TRBD2. There are 20 residues in the CDR3. CDR1 WNHNN and CDR2 SYGVQD come from the germline V gene (reference sequence). Unmatched junction bases numbered 15, after V lost 6 bases and J lost 0 bases. The CDR3 sequence is CASSEGRTGTSGFSYNEQFF. The CDR3 DNA sequence: TGCGCCAGCAGCGAGGGGCGAACCGGGACTAGCGGGTTCTCCTACAATGAGCAGTTCTTC.

The V and J genes are TRBV14 and TRBJ2-3, with a weak D call TRBD1 (6 bases). The germline V gene has CDR1 SGHDN and CDR2 FVKESK. The CDR3 totals 15 residues. Trimming took off 6 bases at V and 1 base at J, with 14 bases between the two ends. The CDR3 here is CASSSRGWGTDTQYF. In DNA, the CDR3 is TGTGCCAGCAGTAGCAGGGGATGGGGCACAGATACGCAGTATTTT.

This chain joins TRBV9 and TRBJ2-7; 7 bases line up with TRBD1. The CDR3 runs to 14 residues. V gave up 3 bases and J gave up 6 bases; unmatched junction bases: 9. The germline CDR1 and CDR2 sequences are SGDLS and YYNGEE. CDR3 nucleotides: TGTGCCAGCAGCGCTGCAGGGGGTAGTTCCGAGCAGTACTTC. Protein sequence: CASSAAGGSSEQYF. The full variable domain, in which reference TRBV9 and TRBJ2-7 provide the parts outside the CDR3, is DSGVTQTPKHLITATGQRVTLRCSPRSGDLSVYWYQQSLDQGLQFLIQYYNGEERAKGNILERFSAQQFPDLHSELNLSSLELGDSALYFCASSAAGGSSEQYFGPGTRLTVT.

This clone was counted once. V and J are TRBV5-4 and TRBJ1-1, with D possibly TRBD1 on 5 matching bases. This CDR3 is 14 amino acids long. The germline CDR1 and CDR2 sequences are SGHNT and YYREEE (reference sequence). Trimming cost V 0 bases and J 4 bases, with 10 bases left between them. The CDR3: CASSLERGRTEAFF. CDR3 in DNA: TGTGCCAGCAGCTTGGAAAGGGGCCGCACTGAAGCTTTCTTT.

The chain employs TRBV5-8 and TRBJ1-5; no clear D. CDR1 is SGHTS and CDR2 is YDEGEE in the germline V gene. The V end was cut by 2 bases, the J end by 0 bases, with 12 bases between. The CDR3 totals 16 residues. The CDR3 region has the DNA TGTGCCAGCAGCTTTTACCCAGGTATTAGCAATCAGCCCCAGCATTTT. Translating gives CASSFYPGISNQPQHF. The whole variable domain, remainder taken from reference TRBV5-8 and TRBJ1-5, is EAGVTQSPTHLIKTRGQQATLRCSPISGHTSVYWYQQALGLGLQFLLWYDEGEERNRGNFPPRFSGRQFPNYSSELNVNALELEDSALYLCASSFYPGISNQPQHFGDGTRLSIL.

The chain couples TRBV9 to TRBJ2-5, with 14 bases that match TRBD2. V shed 3 bases and J 4 bases; nucleotides not matched to a gene: 5. The CDR3 is 16 residues long. CDR1 is SGDLS, CDR2 YYNGEE, per germline. CDR3 in DNA: TGTGCCAGCAGCGGGACTAGCGGGAGGTTAGCAGAGACCCAGTACTTC. Translating it yields CASSGTSGRLAETQYF.